The source of this T cell receptor beta chain is a study of blood T cell repertoires in COVID-19. This clone was found a few times. Assay: immunoSEQ multiplex PCR; the TCRdb copy retains only in-frame clones and omits some. The sample includes around 200,000 clones, 65% to 80% of them seen just once. The ends were cut back, 5 bases at V and 9 bases at J, with 17 bases in the middle. CDR3 length: 14 residues. The V gene's germline CDR1 is SGHTA and CDR2 FQGNSA. The chain carries TRBV7-2 and TRBJ2-1; possible D gene TRBD2, 7 bases. Sequencing was done on a sample of peripheral blood. The source is a man aged 45 to 65 who had recovered from COVID-19. The CDR3 DNA follows: TGTGCCAGCAGCAACAGTGGGGGCGGGAGTGAGCAGTTCTTC. As protein: CASSNSGGGSEQFF. The entire variable domain, with the rest obtained from reference TRBV7-2 and TRBJ2-1, is as follows: GAGVSQSPSNKVTEKGKDVELRCDPISGHTALYWYRQSLGQGLEFLIYFQGNSAPDKSGLPSDRFSAERTGGSVSTLTIQRTQQEDSAVYLCASSNSGGGSEQFFGPGTRLTVL.